This T cell receptor (beta chain) was captured in a study of identical twins. In germline, CDR1 is SEHNR, CDR2 FQNEAQ (reference sequence). V was cut by 2 bases and J by 2 bases, with 11 bases left in between. The CDR3 has 15 residues. This clonotype was detected only a few times. TCRdb fed the 5' RACE reads into MiXCR, producing one record per CDR3 protein. There are some 320,000 distinct CDR3 sequences in the sample; 10% to 15% occur only once, and about 7% lies in the top ten. Separately, the same data were catalogued under a study of yellow fever vaccine responses in identical twins.

Sequences were obtained from CD8+ T cells sorted from blood. The sequence was collected from a woman under 30 in good health. The gene calls are TRBV7-9 and TRBJ2-3; D uncertain. Written as DNA, the CDR3 is TGTGCCAGCAGCTTATCCCTGGACCTCACAGATACGCAGTATTTT. Translation gives CASSLSLDLTDTQYF.